Sequencing of this T cell receptor beta chain was carried out in a study of T-cell memory formation after mild COVID-19. Turning to the study itself: Across donors, TCR clusters were largely donor specific.

This clonotype was detected many times. The CDR3 is 14 residues long. Per the germline V gene, CDR1 is WNHNN and CDR2 is SYGVQD (reference sequence). Trimming at V came to 0 bases and at J to 6 bases, leaving 3 bases not matched to a gene. cDNA libraries for TCR alpha and TCR beta, carrying sample barcodes and UMIs, came from 5'RACE with constant-segment primers. TCRdb processed the 5' RACE reads anew with MiXCR; each CDR3 protein has one entry. The table records some 45,000 distinct CDR3 sequences, 25% to 30% of them present only once. V is TRBV10-1 and J is TRBJ2-7; 9 nucleotides align to TRBD1. The sequenced material came from PBMCs or a T cell subset sorted from them (not recorded which). The TCR was taken from a man aged 18 to 29 who had mild COVID-19 (a few samples of this study predate the infection). Cell type and time point are not known. CDR3 nucleotides: TGCGCCAGCAGTGAGTCGGGACAGGGAGGCGAGCAGTACTTC. Its protein is CASSESGQGGEQYF.